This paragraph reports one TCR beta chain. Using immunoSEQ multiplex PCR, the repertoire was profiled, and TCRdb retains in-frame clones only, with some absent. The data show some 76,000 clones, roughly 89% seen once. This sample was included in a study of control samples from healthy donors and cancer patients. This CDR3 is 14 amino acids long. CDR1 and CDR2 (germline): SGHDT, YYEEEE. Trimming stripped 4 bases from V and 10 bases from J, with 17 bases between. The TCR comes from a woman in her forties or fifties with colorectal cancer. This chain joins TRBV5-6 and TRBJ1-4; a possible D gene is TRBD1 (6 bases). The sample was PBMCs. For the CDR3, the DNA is TGTGCCAGCAGCCTGATCGGACCAGGGGCAAAACTGTTTTTT. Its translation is CASSLIGPGAKLFF.